The present TCR beta chain was sequenced within a study of OX40 agonist ivuxolimab in advanced cancers. The protocol was immunoSEQ multiplex PCR, while the TCRdb copy is restricted to in-frame clones and leaves out a portion. The data hold more than 100,000 clones, with 75% to 90% observed a single time. Trimming removed 5 bases from V and 5 bases from J, with 16 bases in between. CDR1 SGDLS and CDR2 YYNGEE come from the germline V gene. The CDR3 extends over 15 amino acids. The genes are TRBV9 and TRBJ2-2; TRBD1 might be the D (5 bases). This TCR was recovered from an adult with an advanced solid tumor such as melanoma, head and neck, liver or kidney cancer. Material: CD4+ or CD8+ T cells sorted from blood, obtained in a trial of the OX40 agonist ivuxolimab. CDR3 in DNA: TGTGCCAGCAGTACCATGACAGTAGCTACCGGGGAGCTGTTTTTT. It yields the protein CASSTMTVATGELFF.